A single sample gave rise to the 8 T cell receptor beta chains below, sequenced in a study of post-analysis software for immune sequencing data. Regarding the study as a whole: Several TRBV segments, TRBV5-6, TRBV5-1 and TRBV20-1 among them, were found more frequent in patients than controls.

The antigens these receptors bind are not known. Prepared TCR beta cDNA libraries contained unique molecular identifiers. TCRdb ran MiXCR on the PCR reads and lists one entry per CDR3 protein. The table has fewer than 850,000 distinct CDR3 sequences, around 46% seen once. Input material: blood. Receptors were obtained from a girl aged 5 to 17 with multiple sclerosis.

The rearrangement links TRBV15 to TRBJ2-7, with D hard to call. There are 16 residues in the CDR3. Trimming pared 0 bases from V and 0 bases from J, leaving 12 bases between. The germline V gene encodes CDR1 LNHNV and CDR2 YYDKDF (reference sequence). CDR3 nucleotides: TGTGCCACCAGCAGAGATTTCGCGCGTAGCTCCTACGAGCAGTACTTC. Amino acid sequence: CATSRDFARSSYEQYF.

The V call is TRBV5-1, the J call TRBJ1-1; D possibly corresponds to TRBD1 (6 bases). From germline, CDR1 is SGHRS and CDR2 YFSETQ. Trimming took off 7 bases at V and 5 bases at J, with 21 bases between the two ends. CDR3 length: 15 residues. CDR3 sequence: CASGIDRQTHTEAFF. The DNA for the CDR3 is TGCGCCAGCGGAATCGACAGGCAGACTCATACTGAAGCTTTCTTT. Together with reference TRBV5-1 and TRBJ1-1, the CDR3 gives the full variable domain: KAGVTQTPRYLIKTRGQQVTLSCSPISGHRSVSWYQQTPGQGLQFLFEYFSETQRNKGNFPGRFSGRQFSNSRSEMNVSTLELGDSALYLCASGIDRQTHTEAFFGQGTRLTVV.

V is TRBV5-1 and J is TRBJ2-3, with D maybe TRBD2 (6 bases). V was pared by 3 bases and J by 0 bases, with 8 bases between. The CDR3 loop spans 14 amino acids. CDR1 is SGHRS, CDR2 YFSETQ, per germline. In DNA form, the CDR3 reads TGCGCCAGCAGCTGGAGCGGGAGCACAGATACGCAGTATTTT. This encodes CASSWSGSTDTQYF. Filled out from reference TRBV5-1 and TRBJ2-3, the complete variable domain reads KAGVTQTPRYLIKTRGQQVTLSCSPISGHRSVSWYQQTPGQGLQFLFEYFSETQRNKGNFPGRFSGRQFSNSRSEMNVSTLELGDSALYLCASSWSGSTDTQYFGPGTRLTVL.

The chain combines TRBV7-9 with TRBJ2-1, with 10 bases aligning to TRBD2. Germline CDR1 SEHNR, CDR2 FQNEAQ (reference sequence). This CDR3 has 18 amino acids. The ends lost 4 bases at V and 4 bases at J; junction bases unmatched: 13. CDR3 in DNA: TGTGCCAGCAGCTGGGGGGGACTAGCGTCAGGTCCGTACAATGAGCAGTTCTTC. Its protein is CASSWGGLASGPYNEQFF. Based on the CDR3 plus reference TRBV7-9 and TRBJ2-1, the full variable domain is DTGVSQNPRHKITKRGQNVTFRCDPISEHNRLYWYRQTLGQGPEFLTYFQNEAQLEKSRLLSDRFSAERPKGSFSTLEIQRTEQGDSAMYLCASSWGGLASGPYNEQFFGPGTRLTVL.

This chain uses TRBV21-1 with TRBJ2-1; the D segment call TRBD1 is taken from the table without a DNA check. TRBV21-1 is tagged as a pseudogene. This CDR3 has 16 amino acids. The CDR3 loop reads CASPRRQGISYNEQFF. The CDR3 DNA is TGTGCCAGCCCGAGAAGACAGGGGATCTCCTACAATGAGCAGTTCTTC.

This chain uses TRBV12-3 or TRBV12-4 with TRBJ1-4, with D uncertain. V lost 6 bases to trimming and J lost 8 bases, with 16 bases between them. The CDR3 is made up of 14 amino acids. The CDR3, as DNA: TGTGCCAGCAGAGGACGGAGAACCGGCGAAAAACTGTTTTTT. Encoded protein: CASRGRRTGEKLFF.

This clonotype was observed a handful of times. The chain joins TRBV11-2 to TRBJ2-1; 7 bases align to TRBD2. J lost 0 bases, V lost 5 bases, and 4 bases had no gene match. Germline values: CDR1 SGHAT, CDR2 FQNNGV. The CDR3 length is 15 residues. CDR3 amino acids: CASSGRASSYNEQFF. The CDR3 DNA reads as TGTGCCAGCAGCGGGAGGGCGAGCTCCTACAATGAGCAGTTCTTC.

This clonotype was counted only a few times. V and J are TRBV29-1 and TRBJ2-3; D remains ambiguous. V gave up 5 bases and J gave up 0 bases, with 12 bases separating them. The CDR3 length is 14 residues. Germline V CDR1 and CDR2: SQVTM, ANQGSEA. The CDR3 DNA sequence: TGCAGCGTTCCTTTAATTGGTAGCACAGATACGCAGTATTTT. It encodes CSVPLIGSTDTQYF.